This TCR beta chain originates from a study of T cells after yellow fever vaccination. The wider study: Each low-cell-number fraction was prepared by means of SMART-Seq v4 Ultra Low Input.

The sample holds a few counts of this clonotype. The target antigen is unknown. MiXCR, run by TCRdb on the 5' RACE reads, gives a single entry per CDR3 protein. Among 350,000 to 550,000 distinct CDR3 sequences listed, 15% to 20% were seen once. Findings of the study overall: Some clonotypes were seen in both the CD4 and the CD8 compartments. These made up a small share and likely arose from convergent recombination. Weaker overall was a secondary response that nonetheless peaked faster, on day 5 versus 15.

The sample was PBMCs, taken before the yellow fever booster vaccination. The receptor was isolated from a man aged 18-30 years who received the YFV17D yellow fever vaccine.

CDR3 DNA: TGTGCCAGCAGCCCCCTTGTAGGGGGGCCCAAAAACATTCAGTACTTC. It specifies CASSPLVGGPKNIQYF. The chain employs TRBV7-2 and TRBJ2-4; possibly TRBD1 or TRBD2 for D (6 bases each). Germline V gives CDR1 SGHTA, CDR2 FQGNSA. The CDR3 is made up of 16 amino acids. V gave up 5 bases and J gave up 2 bases, with 16 bases separating them.